A selection of T cell receptor beta chains follows, all from one sample in a study of blood T cell repertoires in COVID-19. This table comes from immunoSEQ multiplex PCR, and its TCRdb copy is limited to in-frame clones, with some not included. The table has approximately 310,000 clones, around 85% seen once. The sequenced sample consisted of PBMCs or T cells enriched from blood (not recorded which). The source is a man under 40 who had recovered from COVID-19. Both conserved end residues are part of each CDR3. The D gene is left open where the match is weak. Clone size is shown for a subset of rows, as once, few, many or a class of expanded clone.

size: -
D: -
V: TRBV27
J: TRBJ2-3
DNA: TGTGCCAGCAGTTTAAATGAGGACACAGATACGCAGTATTTT
CDR3: CASSLNEDTDTQYF

size: -
D: TRBD1
V: TRBV12-3/TRBV12-4
J: TRBJ1-4
DNA: TGTGCCAGCAGTTACCGGGACAGACTGTTTTTT
CDR3: CASSYRDRLFF

size: few
D: -
V: TRBV7-9
J: TRBJ2-2
DNA: TGTGCCAGCAGTTTGGACACGACGAACACCGGGGAGCTGTTTTTT
CDR3: CASSLDTTNTGELFF

size: -
D: TRBD1
V: TRBV5-1
J: TRBJ1-6
DNA: TGCGCCAGCAGACCGGACAGGGGGAATTCACCCCTCCACTTT
CDR3: CASRPDRGNSPLHF

size: -
D: -
V: TRBV2
J: TRBJ1-1
DNA: TGTGCCAGCAGTGGCAGGGGAAAGAACACTGAAGCTTTCTTT
CDR3: CASSGRGKNTEAFF

size: -
D: -
V: TRBV5-6
J: TRBJ1-2
DNA: TGTGCCAGCAGCTTGGCTTCAGGGGACGGCTACACCTTC
CDR3: CASSLASGDGYTF

size: -
D: -
V: TRBV5-1
J: TRBJ1-3
DNA: TGCGCCAGCAGCTTAGGGGGAACTGGAAACACCATATATTTT
CDR3: CASSLGGTGNTIYF

size: -
D: -
V: TRBV2
J: TRBJ2-7
DNA: TGTGCCAGCGGCGGGGAGCAGTACTTC
CDR3: CASGGEQYF

size: -
D: TRBD1
V: TRBV27
J: TRBJ2-1
DNA: TGTGCCACCCAGGGGACAGGGACTGCTCGGTTCTTC
CDR3: CATQGTGTARFF

size: -
D: TRBD1
V: TRBV10-3
J: TRBJ1-1
DNA: TGTGCCATCAGGTCAACAGGGGAGTTGAACACTGAAGCTTTCTTT
CDR3: CAIRSTGELNTEAFF

size: -
D: -
V: TRBV18
J: TRBJ1-5
DNA: TGTGCCAGCTCACCAGGGCAGAACAAACAGCCCCAGCATTTT
CDR3: CASSPGQNKQPQHF

size: -
D: -
V: TRBV21-1
J: TRBJ1-2
DNA: TGTGCCAGCAGCCGTGAACCCCATGGACAGGGAAACTATGGCTACACCTTC
CDR3: CASSREPHGQGNYGYTF

size: once
D: TRBD1
V: TRBV19
J: TRBJ1-3
DNA: TGTGCCAGTACTATACGTAAGAAAATACCGGGACAGTCGTCTGGAAACACCATATATTTT
CDR3: CASTIRKKIPGQSSGNTIYF

size: -
D: -
V: TRBV5-4
J: TRBJ1-6
DNA: TGTGCCAGCAGCCTGCGAGGGTCACACTCACCCCTCCACTTT
CDR3: CASSLRGSHSPLHF

size: -
D: -
V: TRBV2
J: TRBJ1-2
DNA: TGTGCCAGCAGTATGGACAGTATCTATGGCTACACCTTC
CDR3: CASSMDSIYGYTF

size: few
D: TRBD1
V: TRBV10-3
J: TRBJ2-7
DNA: TGTGCCATCAGGGCAGGGACAGGGGAAGAGCAGTACTTC
CDR3: CAIRAGTGEEQYF

size: -
D: TRBD2
V: TRBV7-2
J: TRBJ2-7
DNA: TGTGCCAGCAGCTTTCGGGGTCCCAGCGGGGTCTACGAGCAGTACTTC
CDR3: CASSFRGPSGVYEQYF

size: -
D: TRBD1
V: TRBV4-1
J: TRBJ2-1
DNA: TGCGCCAGCAGCCCACCGGGACAGGGCTATGAGCAGTTCTTC
CDR3: CASSPPGQGYEQFF

size: -
D: -
V: TRBV6-5
J: TRBJ1-3
DNA: TGTGCCAGCAGTTTATCAGGGTCCGGAAACACCATATATTTT
CDR3: CASSLSGSGNTIYF

size: -
D: -
V: TRBV10-3
J: TRBJ1-2
DNA: TGTGCCATCAGTGAGGCGGGACTAAACTATGGCTACACCTTC
CDR3: CAISEAGLNYGYTF

size: -
D: -
V: TRBV23-1
J: TRBJ2-1
DNA: TGCGCCAGCAGTCAATCGGAGGGGAGTGGGCTCAATGAGCAGTTCTTC
CDR3: CASSQSEGSGLNEQFF

size: -
D: -
V: TRBV27
J: TRBJ1-5
DNA: TGTGCCAGCAACAAAACAGGGTTAAATCAGCCCCAGCATTTT
CDR3: CASNKTGLNQPQHF

size: few
D: TRBD1
V: TRBV20-1
J: TRBJ1-2
DNA: TGCAGTGCTAGTGACAGGGGGCTCGGGTATGGCTACACCTTC
CDR3: CSASDRGLGYGYTF

size: -
D: -
V: TRBV10-1
J: TRBJ1-5
DNA: TGCGCCAGCAGTGAGTCGACGAGGATTTATAGCAATCAGCCCCAGCATTTT
CDR3: CASSESTRIYSNQPQHF

size: -
D: TRBD2
V: TRBV5-1
J: TRBJ2-1
DNA: TGCGCCAGCAGCTTGGGGCTAGCGGGGGAGTCCCAGTTCTTC
CDR3: CASSLGLAGESQFF

size: -
D: -
V: TRBV7-9
J: TRBJ2-1
DNA: TGTGCCAGCCTGGAGGGTAGCTCCTACAATGAGCAGTTCTTC
CDR3: CASLEGSSYNEQFF

size: -
D: TRBD1
V: TRBV23-1
J: TRBJ1-1
DNA: TGCGCCAGCAGACACAGGGGGAGAGGAGTCAACACTGAAGCTTTCTTT
CDR3: CASRHRGRGVNTEAFF

size: -
D: TRBD2
V: TRBV7-2
J: TRBJ2-1
DNA: TGTGCCAGCAGCTTAGGTAAGGCGGGGGGGAATGAGCAGTTCTTC
CDR3: CASSLGKAGGNEQFF

size: -
D: -
V: TRBV9
J: TRBJ1-3
DNA: TGTGCCAGCGGAGGGGCTAGACCGGCTGGAAACACCATATATTTT
CDR3: CASGGARPAGNTIYF

size: -
D: -
V: TRBV6-5
J: TRBJ1-4
DNA: TGTGCCAGCAGAGCCCGGGGGACGACTAATGAAAAACTGTTTTTT
CDR3: CASRARGTTNEKLFF

size: -
D: -
V: TRBV27
J: TRBJ2-3
DNA: TGTGCCAGCAGTTCACACCGGGGCACAGATACGCAGTATTTT
CDR3: CASSSHRGTDTQYF

size: -
D: TRBD1
V: TRBV30
J: TRBJ1-5
DNA: TGTGCCTGGAGGGGGACAGGGAGGAATCAGCCCCAGCATTTT
CDR3: CAWRGTGRNQPQHF

size: -
D: -
V: TRBV10-3
J: TRBJ1-1
DNA: TGTGCCATCAGTCTAACTGCTAACACTGAAGCTTTCTTT
CDR3: CAISLTANTEAFF

size: few
D: -
V: TRBV19
J: TRBJ1-2
DNA: TGTGCCAGTAGTATCGCAGGGAAAGACTATGGCTACACCTTC
CDR3: CASSIAGKDYGYTF

size: -
D: TRBD1
V: TRBV19
J: TRBJ1-4
DNA: TGTGCCAGTAGTATGGCCGACAGGGCCAAGGGACTGTTTTTT
CDR3: CASSMADRAKGLFF

size: -
D: -
V: TRBV9
J: TRBJ1-3
DNA: TGTGCCAGCAGCGTAGTCAGCTCTGGAAACACCATATATTTT
CDR3: CASSVVSSGNTIYF

size: -
D: -
V: TRBV2
J: TRBJ1-6
DNA: TGTGCCAGCAGTGAAGAACACGGGCCGACGGGATCACCCCTCCACTTT
CDR3: CASSEEHGPTGSPLHF

size: -
D: -
V: TRBV9
J: TRBJ1-1
DNA: TGTGCCAGCAGCGTAGACAGGAACACTGAAGCTTTCTTT
CDR3: CASSVDRNTEAFF

size: -
D: -
V: TRBV27
J: TRBJ2-6
DNA: TGTGCCAGCAGTTTATCCACCCCGGGCCAGGGTTCCGGGGCCAACGTCCTGACTTTC
CDR3: CASSLSTPGQGSGANVLTF

size: -
D: TRBD1
V: TRBV15
J: TRBJ1-2
DNA: TGTGCCACCAGCAGAGTTGCCCGAGGACAGGGAGGCTATGGCTACACCTTC
CDR3: CATSRVARGQGGYGYTF

size: -
D: -
V: TRBV15
J: TRBJ1-2
DNA: TGTGCCACCAGCATTAAGGGGTACTATGGCTACACCTTC
CDR3: CATSIKGYYGYTF

size: -
D: -
V: TRBV18
J: TRBJ2-2
DNA: TGTGCCAGCTCACCGGGGCCGAACACCGGGGAGCTGTTTTTT
CDR3: CASSPGPNTGELFF

size: few
D: -
V: TRBV2
J: TRBJ1-1
DNA: TGTGCCAGCAGTGCTGGGAGGAGGAACACTGAAGCTTTCTTT
CDR3: CASSAGRRNTEAFF

size: few
D: -
V: TRBV10-3
J: TRBJ1-6
DNA: TGTGCCATCAGTGAGTATGGGGCGGCCCCGAGCTCCTATAATTCACCCCTCCACTTT
CDR3: CAISEYGAAPSSYNSPLHF

size: once
D: -
V: TRBV30
J: TRBJ1-2
DNA: TGTGCCTCCCATCCGGGGGGGGCTAGTGCCTATGGCTACACCTTC
CDR3: CASHPGGASAYGYTF

size: -
D: -
V: TRBV19
J: TRBJ2-7
DNA: TGTGCCAGTAGTCGGACCTCAGGGCCCGATAGCTCCTACGAGCAGTACTTC
CDR3: CASSRTSGPDSSYEQYF

size: -
D: -
V: TRBV2
J: TRBJ2-7
DNA: TGTGCCAGCAGTGGCGGGACGCGAATCTACGAGCAGTACTTC
CDR3: CASSGGTRIYEQYF

size: once
D: TRBD1
V: TRBV7-9
J: TRBJ2-3
DNA: TGTGCCAGCAGCGAGGGACAGGTTTTGTCGGATACGCAGTATTTT
CDR3: CASSEGQVLSDTQYF

size: -
D: TRBD1
V: TRBV7-9
J: TRBJ2-3
DNA: TGTGCCAGCAGCTTCTGGACAGGGGGGGATACAGATACGCAGTATTTT
CDR3: CASSFWTGGDTDTQYF

size: -
D: -
V: TRBV5-1
J: TRBJ1-3
DNA: TGCGCCACCAGTTTTACCACAGGGTTCTCTGGAAACACCATATATTTT
CDR3: CATSFTTGFSGNTIYF